What follows describes a single T cell receptor beta chain. What it binds is not known. V lost 0 bases and J lost 3, with 16 bases in between. Looked up from germline, CDR1 is SGDLS and CDR2 is YYNGEE. CDR3 length: 16 amino acids. The data derive from a study of radiotherapy plus CTLA-4 blockade in lung cancer. The assay was immunoSEQ multiplex PCR, and TCRdb's table has in-frame clones only and misses some. This table holds tens of thousands of clones, approximately 76% found once. Study-wide points: After treatment with radiotherapy plus ipilimumab, TCR clones that came from the tumor expanded in blood.

The genes are TRBV9 and TRBJ2-7, with D perhaps TRBD1 (5 bases). The TCR was taken from a human donor with non-small cell lung cancer whose response to radiotherapy plus ipilimumab could not be evaluated. Some clones in this sample may be carry-over from other donors' samples. The input for sequencing was peripheral blood, taken from a patient treated with radiotherapy plus ipilimumab. The CDR3 here is CASSVGQRMNLYEQYF. The CDR3, as DNA: TGTGCCAGCAGCGTAGGACAGAGGATGAATCTCTACGAGCAGTACTTC.